This T cell receptor beta chain originates from a study of OX40 agonist ivuxolimab in advanced cancers. Turning to the study itself: The study gave patients intravenous ivuxolimab at 0.01 to 10 mg/kg every 2 weeks. Study conclusions and caveats: Those patients achieving a partial response at 0.1-3.0 mg/kg showed among the lowest clonal expansion. Clonal expansion by week 6 occurred in CD4+ and CD8+ blood T cells (at 0.1 to 3.0 mg/kg).

Sequencing was performed with immunoSEQ multiplex PCR; in TCRdb, only in-frame clones are kept and a portion is missing. This sample has 35,000 to 55,000 clones, with roughly 80% found just once. The table lists this clone with a count of one. Antigen: not known. Here the sequenced sample was CD4+ or CD8+ T cells sorted from blood, taken in a trial of the OX40 agonist ivuxolimab. The sequence came from an adult with an advanced solid tumor such as melanoma, head and neck, liver or kidney cancer.

Here the CDR3 DNA reads TGTGCCAGCGCCCCCCTCGGAGGAGAGACCCAGTACTTC. Translation: CASAPLGGETQYF. The chain recombines TRBV6-1 with TRBJ2-5; D possibly corresponds to TRBD2 (5 bases). This CDR3 region has 13 residues. Germline CDR1 is MNHNS and CDR2 is SASEGT. V shed 8 bases and J shed 4 bases, with 14 bases lying between them.